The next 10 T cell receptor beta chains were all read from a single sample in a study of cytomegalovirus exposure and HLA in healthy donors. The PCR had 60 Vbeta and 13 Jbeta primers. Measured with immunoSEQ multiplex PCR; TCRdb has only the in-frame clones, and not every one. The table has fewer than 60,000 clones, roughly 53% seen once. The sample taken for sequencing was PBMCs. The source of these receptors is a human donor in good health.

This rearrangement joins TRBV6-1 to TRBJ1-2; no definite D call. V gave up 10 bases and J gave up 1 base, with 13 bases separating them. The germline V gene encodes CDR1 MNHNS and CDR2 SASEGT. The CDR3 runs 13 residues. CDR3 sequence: CAITSGSNYGYTF. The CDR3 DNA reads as TGTGCCATTACGTCTGGGAGTAACTATGGCTACACCTTC.

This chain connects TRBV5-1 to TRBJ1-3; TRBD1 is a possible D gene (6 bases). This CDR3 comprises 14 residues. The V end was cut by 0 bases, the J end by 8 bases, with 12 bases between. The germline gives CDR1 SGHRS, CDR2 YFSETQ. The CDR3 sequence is CASSLEAGADTIYF. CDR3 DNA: TGCGCCAGCAGCTTGGAGGCAGGGGCGGACACCATATATTTT. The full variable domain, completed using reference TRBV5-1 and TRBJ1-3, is KAGVTQTPRYLIKTRGQQVTLSCSPISGHRSVSWYQQTPGQGLQFLFEYFSETQRNKGNFPGRFSGRQFSNSRSEMNVSTLELGDSALYLCASSLEAGADTIYFGEGSWLTVV.

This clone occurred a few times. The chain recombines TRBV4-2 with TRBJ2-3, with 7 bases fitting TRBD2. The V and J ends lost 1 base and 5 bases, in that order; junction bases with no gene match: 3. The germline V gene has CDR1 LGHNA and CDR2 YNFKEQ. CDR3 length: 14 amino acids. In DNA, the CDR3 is TGTGCCAGCAGCCAAGGACTAGCTTTAGATACGCAGTATTTT. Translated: CASSQGLALDTQYF.

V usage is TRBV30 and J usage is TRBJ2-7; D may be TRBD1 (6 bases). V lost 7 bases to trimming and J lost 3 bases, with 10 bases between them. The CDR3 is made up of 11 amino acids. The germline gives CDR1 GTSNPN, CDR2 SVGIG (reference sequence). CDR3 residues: CASTGSYEQYF. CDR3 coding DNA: TGTGCCTCGACAGGTAGCTACGAGCAGTACTTC. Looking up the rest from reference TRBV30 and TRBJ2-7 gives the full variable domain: SQTIHQWPATLVQPVGSPLSLECTVEGTSNPNLYWYRQAAGRGLQLLFYSVGIGQISSEVPQNLSASRPQDRQFILSSKKLLLSDSGFYLCASTGSYEQYFGPGTRLTVT.

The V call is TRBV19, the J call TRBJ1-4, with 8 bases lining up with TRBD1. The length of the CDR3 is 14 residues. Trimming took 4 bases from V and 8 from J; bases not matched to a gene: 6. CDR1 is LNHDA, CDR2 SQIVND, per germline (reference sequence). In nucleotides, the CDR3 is TGTGCCAGTAGTACCGGACAGGGTCGGGAAAAACTGTTTTTT. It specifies CASSTGQGREKLFF.

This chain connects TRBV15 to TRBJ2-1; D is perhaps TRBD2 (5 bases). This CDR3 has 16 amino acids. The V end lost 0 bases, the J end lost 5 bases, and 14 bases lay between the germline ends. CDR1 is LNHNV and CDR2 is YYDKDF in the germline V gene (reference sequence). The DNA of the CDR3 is TGTGCCACCAGCAGAGATCTTCGCCCAGCGGACAATGAGCAGTTCTTC. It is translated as CATSRDLRPADNEQFF.

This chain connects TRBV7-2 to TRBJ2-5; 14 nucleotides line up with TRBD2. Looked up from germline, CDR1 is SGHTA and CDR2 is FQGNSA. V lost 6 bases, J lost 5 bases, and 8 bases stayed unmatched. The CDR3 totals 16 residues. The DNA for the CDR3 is TGTGCCAGCAGGCCCAGACTAGCGGGGGGGCGGGAGACCCAGTACTTC. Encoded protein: CASRPRLAGGRETQYF.

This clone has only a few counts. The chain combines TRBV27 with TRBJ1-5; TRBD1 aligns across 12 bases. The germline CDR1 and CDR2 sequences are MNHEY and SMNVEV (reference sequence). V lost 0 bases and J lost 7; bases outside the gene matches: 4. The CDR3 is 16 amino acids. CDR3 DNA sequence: TGTGCCAGCAGTTTATCGGGACAGGGGGCAGAGCAGCCCCAGCATTTT. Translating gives CASSLSGQGAEQPQHF.

CDR3 residues: CASSSTGVTQPQHF. The DNA for the CDR3 is TGTGCCAGCAGTTCGACAGGGGTGACTCAGCCCCAGCATTTT. The rearrangement links TRBV27 to TRBJ1-5; 8 bases are shared with TRBD1. Per germline, CDR1 MNHEY and CDR2 SMNVEV (reference sequence). V shed 4 bases, J shed 6 bases, and the junction held 5 bases outside the gene matches. This CDR3 spans 14 amino acids.

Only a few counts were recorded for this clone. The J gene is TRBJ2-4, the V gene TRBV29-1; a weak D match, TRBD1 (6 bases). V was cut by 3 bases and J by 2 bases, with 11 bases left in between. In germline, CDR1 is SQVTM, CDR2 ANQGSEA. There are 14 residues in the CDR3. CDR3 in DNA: TGCAGCGTTGAGAGGGGGACGACCAAAAACATTCAGTACTTC. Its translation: CSVERGTTKNIQYF.